This T cell receptor (beta chain) was identified in a study of regulatory T cells in long-lasting Graves disease. As to this clonotype: The antigen is undetermined.

Arm-PCR of CDR3 regions with iRepertoire HTBI primers generated TCR beta libraries. TCRdb ran MiXCR on the multiplex PCR reads and lists one entry per CDR3 protein. This table has about 620,000 distinct CDR3 sequences, 16% appearing once. Germline V gene data show CDR1 as SGHRS and CDR2 as YFSETQ. The CDR3 has 13 amino acids. Trimming pared 4 bases from V and 5 bases from J, leaving 12 bases between. Study-wide results and caveats: There was favoring of TRBV28, TRBJ1-2 and TRBJ2-5 in persistent disease. Graves' patients with persistent disease showed TCR diversity lower than patients newly diagnosed. Sample size, which was small, may have reduced accuracy.

Time point given: newly diagnosed GD, antithyroid drugs for less than 3 months. RNA extracted from PBMCs served as the sequencing template. A further study also used this sample, focusing on T cells in Graves' hyperthyroidism and ophthalmopathy. Turning to that study: It was a median around 6 months before onset that the model predicted ophthalmopathy.

The receptor was derived from a woman aged 30 to 39 with Graves disease. The rearrangement uses TRBV5-1 and TRBJ2-5; maybe TRBD2 (6 bases). The starting material was peripheral blood mononuclear cells (PBMCs), obtained at new diagnosis, from a patient treated with antithyroid drugs. The CDR3 coding sequence is TGCGCCAGCAGCAAACTAGCTAGGGAGACCCAGTACTTC. Translation gives CASSKLARETQYF.